This passage covers 28 T cell receptor beta chains from one sample sequenced in a study of shared clonotypes between healthy human individuals. Assay: immunoSEQ multiplex PCR; the TCRdb copy retains only in-frame clones and omits some. The table records about 1.5 million clones, approximately 98% of them present only once. Sequencing input: naive CD4+ T cells sorted from blood. Subset: CD45RA+ positively selected. The origin of the receptors is a man in his thirties or forties in good health.

The CDR3 sequence: CASSRTSGTPLGETQYF. In DNA form, the CDR3 reads TGTGCCAGCAGCCGGACTAGCGGGACCCCCTTGGGAGAGACCCAGTACTTC. The chain employs TRBV14 and TRBJ2-5; 12 bases fit TRBD2. Germline assignment: CDR1 SGHDN and CDR2 FVKESK. The CDR3 has 17 residues. Losses at the gene ends were 4 bases for V and 4 bases for J; bases not matched to a gene: 10.

The chain recombines TRBV7-3 with TRBJ2-1; 11 nucleotides agree with TRBD2. The CDR3 consists of 15 residues. The V and J ends lost 5 bases and 6 bases, in that order; junction bases with no gene match: 6. CDR1 SGHTA and CDR2 FQGTGA come from the germline V gene. CDR3 nucleotide sequence: TGTGCCAGCAGCCCCCGACTAGCGGGAATCAATGAGCAGTTCTTC. Translation gives CASSPRLAGINEQFF.

This chain uses TRBV10-1 with TRBJ2-7, with 14 bases fitting TRBD2. CDR3 length: 16 residues. The germline V gene has CDR1 WNHNN and CDR2 SYGVQD (reference sequence). Trimming removed 5 bases from V and 6 bases from J; junction bases left unmatched: 9. The CDR3 here is CASSPRGTSGRSEQYF. The CDR3 DNA reads TGCGCCAGCAGTCCAAGAGGGACTAGCGGGAGATCCGAGCAGTACTTC.

Only one count was recorded for this clone. The CDR3 coding sequence is TGTGCCAGCAGCTTACAACTAGCGGGAGGTTCCACCGGGGAGCTGTTTTTT. Translation gives CASSLQLAGGSTGELFF. The V call is TRBV7-2, the J call TRBJ2-2; TRBD2 matches at 12 bases. Germline CDR1 reads SGHTA; CDR2 reads FQGNSA. V gave up 2 bases and J gave up 4 bases; unmatched junction bases: 5. The length of the CDR3 is 17 residues.

The chain carries TRBV7-4 and TRBJ1-3; D remains unclear. CDR1 and CDR2 (germline): SGHVT, SQSDAQ. CDR3 length equals 16 residues. Trimming pared 3 bases from V and 2 bases from J, leaving 14 bases between. DNA of the CDR3: TGTGCCAGCAGCTTTGTTAACGAGGCTACTGGAAACACCATATATTTT. It encodes CASSFVNEATGNTIYF.

The chain is built from TRBV2 and TRBJ2-7; weak D call: TRBD1 (6 bases). The CDR3 runs to 12 residues. The ends were cut back, 8 bases at V and 4 bases at J, with 12 bases in the middle. Germline V CDR1 and CDR2: SNHLY, FYNNEI. The CDR3 is CASVLDRYEQYF. Here the CDR3 DNA reads TGTGCCAGCGTATTGGACAGATACGAGCAGTACTTC.

J is TRBJ1-5 and V is TRBV28, with 7 bases that match TRBD1. This CDR3 has 16 residues. V trimming: 4 bases; J trimming: 0 bases; junction bases outside the gene matches: 6. Germline CDR1 is MDHEN and CDR2 is SYDVKM. CDR3 DNA sequence: TGTGCCAGCAGTTACAGGGGACCCTATAGCAATCAGCCCCAGCATTTT. Amino acids: CASSYRGPYSNQPQHF.

The chain couples TRBV4-2 to TRBJ2-3; 10 nucleotides match TRBD2. The CDR3 extends over 15 amino acids. V lost 4 bases to trimming and J lost 5 bases; unmatched junction nucleotides: 6. CDR1 LGHNA and CDR2 YNFKEQ come from the germline V gene. This CDR3 reads CASSLGLAVQDTQYF. For the CDR3, the DNA is TGTGCCAGCAGCCTTGGACTAGCGGTACAAGATACGCAGTATTTT.

CDR3 protein: CASSSGAYNEQFF. In DNA, the CDR3 is TGTGCCAGCAGCTCCGGGGCTTACAATGAGCAGTTCTTC. The chain couples TRBV7-2 to TRBJ2-1, with D possibly called TRBD1 or TRBD2 (5 bases each). Trimming pared 4 bases from V and 4 bases from J, leaving 8 bases between. This CDR3 comprises 13 residues. Germline CDR1 is SGHTA and CDR2 is FQGNSA.

CDR3 DNA: TGTGCCAGCAGCATCGGACTAGCGGGAGGGTCCTCTGGGGCCAACGTCCTGACTTTC. This codes for CASSIGLAGGSSGANVLTF. V usage is TRBV11-2 and J usage is TRBJ2-6; 15 bases match TRBD2. V dropped 5 bases and J dropped 0; count of bases not matched to a gene: 5. The germline V gene has CDR1 SGHAT and CDR2 FQNNGV. CDR3 size: 19 residues.

This rearrangement joins TRBV5-8 to TRBJ2-6, with 7 bases matching TRBD2. V dropped 5 bases and J dropped 0; count of bases not matched to a gene: 14. The CDR3 has 19 residues. Germline V gene sequence: CDR1 SGHTS, CDR2 YDEGEE. This CDR3 reads CASSPLGGVRLSGANVLTF. The CDR3 nucleotides read TGTGCCAGCAGTCCCCTGGGGGGGGTTCGGCTCTCTGGGGCCAACGTCCTGACTTTC. The whole variable domain, filled in from reference TRBV5-8 and TRBJ2-6, reads EAGVTQSPTHLIKTRGQQATLRCSPISGHTSVYWYQQALGLGLQFLLWYDEGEERNRGNFPPRFSGRQFPNYSSELNVNALELEDSALYLCASSPLGGVRLSGANVLTFGAGSRLTVL.

The chain uses TRBV5-6 and TRBJ2-1, with D unresolved. Germline CDR1 reads SGHDT; CDR2 reads YYEEEE. The V and J ends lost 3 bases and 6 bases respectively, with 13 bases between them. The CDR3 loop spans 14 amino acids. The CDR3 loop is CASSWPKHINEQFF. DNA of the CDR3: TGTGCCAGCAGCTGGCCCAAACACATCAATGAGCAGTTCTTC. Full variable domain (missing parts from reference TRBV5-6 and TRBJ2-1): DAGVTQSPTHLIKTRGQQVTLRCSPKSGHDTVSWYQQALGQGPQFIFQYYEEEERQRGNFPDRFSGHQFPNYSSELNVNALLLGDSALYLCASSWPKHINEQFFGPGTRLTVL.

V gene TRBV15 combines with J gene TRBJ1-2; a possible D gene is TRBD1 (5 bases). The V end was cut by 1 base, the J end by 8 bases, with 17 bases between. The germline V gene has CDR1 LNHNV and CDR2 YYDKDF (reference sequence). This CDR3 is built from 15 residues. CDR3 DNA: TGTGCCACCAGCAGAGGGGGGACGGGGGAGACGGGCTACACCTTC. This sequence encodes CATSRGGTGETGYTF. Full variable domain (remainder filled in from reference TRBV15 and TRBJ1-2): DAMVIQNPRYQVTQFGKPVTLSCSQTLNHNVMYWYQQKSSQAPKLLFHYYDKDFNNEADTPDNFQSRRPNTSFCFLDIRSPGLGDTAMYLCATSRGGTGETGYTFGSGTRLTVV.

The chain carries TRBV18 and TRBJ1-2, with TRBD1 identical over 7 bases. The CDR3 extends over 15 amino acids. Per the germline V gene, CDR1 is KGHSH and CDR2 is LQKENI. J gave up 1 base and V 2 bases, and 4 bases lay outside the gene matches. Here the CDR3 DNA reads TGTGCCAGCTCACCAGAACAGGGGAGTAACTATGGCTACACCTTC. The encoded protein is CASSPEQGSNYGYTF.

The chain joins TRBV30 to TRBJ2-7, with TRBD2 identical over 12 bases. The V gene's germline CDR1 is GTSNPN and CDR2 SVGIG (reference sequence). J gave up 6 bases and V 3 bases, and 9 bases lay outside the gene matches. This CDR3 contains 15 residues. Here the CDR3 DNA reads TGTGCCTGGAGGGAAACCGGGACTAGCGGGCGCGAGCAGTACTTC. Its protein is CAWRETGTSGREQYF. Full variable domain (rest looked up from reference TRBV30 and TRBJ2-7): SQTIHQWPATLVQPVGSPLSLECTVEGTSNPNLYWYRQAAGRGLQLLFYSVGIGQISSEVPQNLSASRPQDRQFILSSKKLLLSDSGFYLCAWRETGTSGREQYFGPGTRLTVT.

The rearrangement uses TRBV28 and TRBJ2-7, with 10 bases fitting TRBD2. This CDR3 is built from 20 residues. V gave up 3 bases and J gave up 4 bases; unmatched junction bases: 21. Per germline, CDR1 MDHEN and CDR2 SYDVKM. CDR3 in amino acids: CASSLGPSWGSGRAVYEQYF. Written as DNA, the CDR3 is TGTGCCAGCAGTTTGGGGCCCTCCTGGGGAAGCGGGAGGGCCGTATACGAGCAGTACTTC.

The chain joins TRBV6-1 to TRBJ1-2; no reliable D call. The CDR3 is 14 amino acids. From germline, CDR1 is MNHNS and CDR2 SASEGT. V lost 1 base to trimming and J lost 5 bases, with 11 bases between them. This CDR3 is CASSEDRSFYGYTF. The CDR3 DNA follows: TGTGCCAGCAGTGAAGACCGGTCTTTTTATGGCTACACCTTC.

The table lists this clone with a count of one. The gene calls are TRBV19 and TRBJ1-1; D ambiguous. V was trimmed by 11 bases and J by 1 base, leaving 17 bases between them. From germline, CDR1 is LNHDA and CDR2 SQIVND (reference sequence). The CDR3 loop spans 14 amino acids. As DNA, the CDR3 is TGTGCCGTTACTGTAGGCTTAAAGAACACTGAAGCTTTCTTT. Amino acid sequence: CAVTVGLKNTEAFF.

V and J are TRBV5-1 and TRBJ2-3; TRBD2 matches 16 bases. Germline V gene sequence: CDR1 SGHRS, CDR2 YFSETQ. This CDR3 is built from 19 residues. Germline trimming cut 4 bases from V and 0 bases from J; bases unmatched to any gene: 8. CDR3 loop: CASSGGLAGGIPSTDTQYF. The CDR3 region has the DNA TGCGCCAGCAGCGGGGGACTAGCGGGAGGGATTCCTAGCACAGATACGCAGTATTTT.

The chain combines TRBV7-7 with TRBJ2-6; D gene uncertain. CDR1 and CDR2 from the germline V gene are SSHAT and FNYEAQ (reference sequence). The CDR3 has 17 residues. The ends were cut back, 4 bases at V and 5 bases at J, with 18 bases in the middle. CDR3 residues: CASSCLSPQSRANVLTF. The CDR3, as DNA: TGTGCCAGCAGCTGTCTATCGCCACAAAGTCGGGCCAACGTCCTGACTTTC.

The chain joins TRBV9 to TRBJ2-5; D might be TRBD1 (6 bases). CDR1 is SGDLS and CDR2 is YYNGEE in the germline V gene. V lost 4 bases, J lost 2 bases, and 12 bases lay in between. This CDR3 region has 14 residues. CDR3 loop: CASSPGQQQETQYF. Here the CDR3 DNA reads TGTGCCAGCAGCCCTGGACAGCAACAAGAGACCCAGTACTTC.

This chain uses TRBV7-9 with TRBJ1-2; possible D gene TRBD1, 5 bases. The CDR3 sequence is 15 residues long. V lost 1 base, J lost 8 bases, and 17 bases lay in between. Germline CDR1 SEHNR, CDR2 FQNEAQ (reference sequence). Here the CDR3 DNA reads TGTGCCAGCAGCTTAGTCCTAGCGCCGGGGCAGGGCTACACCTTC. Encoded protein: CASSLVLAPGQGYTF.

This clone came up once. The chain carries TRBV19 and TRBJ2-3, with 7 bases lining up with TRBD1. Per the germline V gene, CDR1 is LNHDA and CDR2 is SQIVND (reference sequence). Trimming at V came to 4 bases and at J to 3 bases, leaving 4 bases not matched to a gene. The CDR3 has 14 residues. CDR3 bases: TGTGCCAGTAGTACTAGGACAGGAACAGATACGCAGTATTTT. It specifies CASSTRTGTDTQYF.

The V and J genes are TRBV2 and TRBJ2-1, with a weak D call TRBD2 (6 bases). In germline, CDR1 is SNHLY, CDR2 FYNNEI. This CDR3 is built from 16 residues. V shed 8 bases and J shed 7 bases, with 24 bases lying between them. Here the CDR3 reads CASSPLGRTVGNEQFF. The CDR3 DNA follows: TGTGCCAGCTCCCCCCTCGGGAGAACGGTTGGGAATGAGCAGTTCTTC.

This sequence joins TRBV5-1 and TRBJ2-5; a weak D match, TRBD1 (6 bases). The CDR3 extends over 14 amino acids. The germline V gene has CDR1 SGHRS and CDR2 YFSETQ. Trimming pared 4 bases from V and 1 base from J, leaving 11 bases between. The CDR3 bases are TGCGCCAGCAGCGTAAGGACAGCCCAAGAGACCCAGTACTTC. Protein product: CASSVRTAQETQYF.

The rearrangement joins TRBV6-5 to TRBJ2-1; 7 bases are shared with TRBD2. With V trimmed by 8 bases and J by 8 bases, 15 bases remained unmatched. The CDR3 loop spans 15 amino acids. Germline V gives CDR1 MNHEY, CDR2 SVGAGI. The CDR3 bases are TGTGCCAGCGTCGCTCCTAGCGGCTCTCGTGATGAGCAGTTCTTC. It yields the protein CASVAPSGSRDEQFF.

Comment on this clone: An end of the junction does not agree with germline; a read error may underlie this. J is TRBJ2-1 and V is TRBV7-7, with D unclear. CDR3 length equals 13 residues. Germline assignment: CDR1 SSHAT and CDR2 FNYEAQ (reference sequence). The CDR3 is CASSSSYYNEQFF. Written as DNA, the CDR3 is TGTGCTAGCAGCTCCTCCTACTACAATGAGCAGTTCTTC.

The rearrangement uses TRBV6-1 and TRBJ2-7, with TRBD2 as a possible D gene (5 bases). The germline V gene has CDR1 MNHNS and CDR2 SASEGT. The CDR3 runs to 14 residues. V was shortened by 2 bases and J by 3 bases, with 11 bases between the two germline ends. Here the CDR3 reads CASSETRANYEQYF. The CDR3 region has the DNA TGTGCCAGCAGTGAAACGAGGGCCAACTACGAGCAGTACTTC.